This is a list of T cell receptor delta chains from one sample in a study of Vδ1+ human thymocytes. TCRdb re-processed the multiplex PCR reads via CATT. The data contain over 45,000 delta-chain clones, about 15% of them singletons. Sequenced material: Vdelta1+ gamma-delta thymocytes from the thymus. These receptors came from a girl in the first two years of life who had congenital heart surgery. The CDR3 runs from the conserved cysteine through the conserved F or W. The D gene is left open where the match is weak. Rows may omit the clone size; those that give it use once, few, many or a size class.

V gene: TRDV2; clone size: few; J gene: TRDJ1; D gene: TRDD3; CDR3 DNA: TGTGCCTGCGGCGTCCGCCTTAACTGGGGGATACGCGGGAAACTCATCTTT; CDR3 protein: CACGVRLNWGIRGKLIF
V gene: TRDV1; clone size: few; J gene: TRDJ1; D gene: TRDD3; CDR3 DNA: TGTGCTCTTGGGGAACTAGGGCCTTACGTAACTGGGGGAAAGTACACCGATAAACTCATCTTT; CDR3 protein: CALGELGPYVTGGKYTDKLIF
V gene: TRDV1; clone size: few; J gene: TRDJ1; D gene: .; CDR3 DNA: TGTGCTCTTGGGGAGCTCCGGGGGACTTACACCGATAAACTCATCTTT; CDR3 protein: CALGELRGTYTDKLIF
V gene: TRDV1; clone size: .; J gene: TRDJ1; D gene: TRDD2; CDR3 DNA: TGTGCTCTTGGGGATGCATCTCCTTCCTCTTTACGGGGGGCCGAATACACCGATAAACTCATCTTT; CDR3 protein: CALGDASPSSLRGAEYTDKLIF
V gene: TRDV1; clone size: few; J gene: TRDJ2; D gene: .; CDR3 DNA: TGTGCTCTTGGGGAACTTCCCTCCTCTCGGGATAAAGGAGCTTTGACAGCACAACTCTTCTTT; CDR3 protein: CALGELPSSRDKGALTAQLFF
V gene: TRDV1; clone size: .; J gene: TRDJ1; D gene: .; CDR3 DNA: TGTGCTCTTGGGGAACGGTGCCTCTCAAGGACCGATAAACTCATCTTT; CDR3 protein: CALGERCLSRTDKLIF
V gene: TRDV1; clone size: few; J gene: TRDJ1; D gene: .; CDR3 DNA: TGTGCTCTTGGGGAAGGGCGATCCCTACTCCCGTACACCGATAAACTCATCTTT; CDR3 protein: CALGEGRSLLPYTDKLIF
V gene: TRDV2; clone size: .; J gene: TRDJ1; D gene: TRDD3; CDR3 DNA: TGTGCCTGTGAGTCAATGATTCTTAAGCCGGTCGTCATGGGGGATACGGGACTCATCTTT; CDR3 protein: CACESMILKPVVMGDTGLIF
V gene: TRDV1; clone size: .; J gene: TRDJ1; D gene: TRDD3; CDR3 DNA: TGTGCTCTTGGGGCAATCTCTTTCACCCTGGGGGCCCCAACGCACCGACGCCCCTACACCGATAAACTCATCTTT; CDR3 protein: CALGAISFTLGAPTHRRPYTDKLIF
V gene: TRDV1; clone size: .; J gene: TRDJ1; D gene: .; CDR3 DNA: TGTGCTCTTGGGGAACAGGGTCCCTACACCGATAAACTCATCTTT; CDR3 protein: CALGEQGPYTDKLIF
V gene: TRDV1; clone size: few; J gene: TRDJ1; D gene: .; CDR3 DNA: TGTGCTCTTGGGGAACTTCTACTTCCACCATTACGCTGGGTCTACACCGATAAACTCATCTTT; CDR3 protein: CALGELLLPPLRWVYTDKLIF
V gene: TRDV2; clone size: .; J gene: TRDJ1; D gene: TRDD3; CDR3 DNA: TGTGCCTCTGGGGGATACTCCGATAAACTCATCTTT; CDR3 protein: CASGGYSDKLIF
V gene: TRDV1; clone size: .; J gene: TRDJ1; D gene: .; CDR3 DNA: TGTGCTCTTGGGTCGCTCACGGACACCGATAAACTCATCTTT; CDR3 protein: CALGSLTDTDKLIF
V gene: TRDV1; clone size: few; J gene: TRDJ1; D gene: TRDD3; CDR3 DNA: TGTGCTCTTGGGGAACCCCCGGGGTTCCTGCTGTACTGGGGAGCGGAGACCGATAAACTCATCTTT; CDR3 protein: CALGEPPGFLLYWGAETDKLIF
V gene: TRDV2; clone size: .; J gene: TRDJ1; D gene: TRDD3; CDR3 DNA: TGTGCCTGTGACAAGCGATACTGGGGGATACACTTCACGCACGATAAACTCATCTTT; CDR3 protein: CACDKRYWGIHFTHDKLIF
V gene: TRDV1; clone size: .; J gene: TRDJ1; D gene: .; CDR3 DNA: TGTGCTCTTGGGGAGCCCCACGGGATCAAACTCATCTTT; CDR3 protein: CALGEPHGIKLIF
V gene: TRDV1; clone size: few; J gene: TRDJ1; D gene: TRDD3; CDR3 DNA: TGTGCTCTTGGGGAAGCCTTCCTGGTACTGGGGGAACACACCGATAAACTCATCTTT; CDR3 protein: CALGEAFLVLGEHTDKLIF
V gene: TRDV1; clone size: few; J gene: TRDJ1; D gene: TRDD3; CDR3 DNA: TGTGCTCTTGGTGGTGGTGGCGTACCCTTCCACTGGGGGATACGCCTTGACACCGATAAACTCATCTTT; CDR3 protein: CALGGGGVPFHWGIRLDTDKLIF
V gene: TRDV1; clone size: .; J gene: TRDJ1; D gene: TRDD3; CDR3 DNA: TGTGCTCTTGGGGAACGGGACGACGGCGATGGGGGAAAGCAGTGGGGTTACACCGATAAACTCATCTTT; CDR3 protein: CALGERDDGDGGKQWGYTDKLIF
V gene: TRDV1; clone size: .; J gene: TRDJ1; D gene: .; CDR3 DNA: TGTGCTCTTGGGGTAGGGGCTTCCCACGACCCCTCGCGGGGAATGTACACCGATAAACTCATCTTT; CDR3 protein: CALGVGASHDPSRGMYTDKLIF
V gene: TRDV1; clone size: .; J gene: TRDJ1; D gene: .; CDR3 DNA: TGTGCTCTTGGGATTAAACCTCCCTCCCGGATCTGTCAGGCCGATAAACTCATCTTT; CDR3 protein: CALGIKPPSRICQADKLIF
V gene: TRDV2; clone size: many; J gene: TRDJ1; D gene: .; CDR3 DNA: TGTGCCTGTGACACGGAAGGGACACCGTACACCGATAAACTCATCTTT; CDR3 protein: CACDTEGTPYTDKLIF
V gene: TRDV1; clone size: .; J gene: TRDJ1; D gene: TRDD3; CDR3 DNA: TGTGCTCTTGGGGCCAATCCTACCCTGGGGGATAAGGGAACCGATAAACTCATCTTT; CDR3 protein: CALGANPTLGDKGTDKLIF
V gene: TRDV1; clone size: .; J gene: TRDJ1; D gene: .; CDR3 DNA: TGTGCTCTTGGGCCTTCTCCACGCTTTACTTACTACACCGATAAACTCATCTTT; CDR3 protein: CALGPSPRFTYYTDKLIF
V gene: TRDV1; clone size: .; J gene: TRDJ1; D gene: TRDD3; CDR3 DNA: TGTGCTCTTGGGGAACTAAGGTCCCGGTTGGGGGATATGGATGGCACCGATAAACTCATCTTT; CDR3 protein: CALGELRSRLGDMDGTDKLIF
V gene: TRDV1; clone size: .; J gene: TRDJ2; D gene: TRDD3; CDR3 DNA: TGTGCTCTTGGGGAAGTACTGGGGGATACGCGAGGAGCACAACTCTTCTTT; CDR3 protein: CALGEVLGDTRGAQLFF
V gene: TRDV1; clone size: .; J gene: TRDJ1; D gene: TRDD2; CDR3 DNA: TGTGCTCTTGGGGAAGCTCCCCTTCCTACCTGGGGCTCCAATAGGATCACCGATAAACTCATCTTT; CDR3 protein: CALGEAPLPTWGSNRITDKLIF
V gene: TRDV1; clone size: .; J gene: TRDJ1; D gene: TRDD3; CDR3 DNA: TGTGCTCTTGGGGGCAATCCTTCCTACGCGGACTGGGGGATACCTGAAAAACTCATCTTT; CDR3 protein: CALGGNPSYADWGIPEKLIF
V gene: TRDV1; clone size: .; J gene: TRDJ1; D gene: .; CDR3 DNA: TGTGCTCTTGGGGAACTAGGGTTACGGCCGCCTGAGGGATTCACCCGCGATAAACTCATCTTT; CDR3 protein: CALGELGLRPPEGFTRDKLIF
V gene: TRDV1; clone size: few; J gene: TRDJ1; D gene: .; CDR3 DNA: TGTGCTCTTGGGGAACTCCAGCCTCCCCGCCCGTACACCGATAAACTCATCTTT; CDR3 protein: CALGELQPPRPYTDKLIF
V gene: TRDV1; clone size: few; J gene: TRDJ1; D gene: .; CDR3 DNA: TGTGCTCTTGGGGAACGAGGTGCCGGTAGGGCCGATAAACTCATCTTT; CDR3 protein: CALGERGAGRADKLIF
V gene: TRAV29/DV5; clone size: .; J gene: TRDJ1; D gene: TRDD3; CDR3 DNA: TGTGCAGCAAGCGACTGTACTGGGGGATATTACACCGATAAACTCATCTTC; CDR3 protein: CAASDCTGGYYTDKLIF
V gene: TRDV1; clone size: .; J gene: TRDJ1; D gene: TRDD3; CDR3 DNA: TGTGCTCTTGGGGAACTCTACCGGACCTTGCGTACTGGGGGATCGGTCGATAAACTCATCTTT; CDR3 protein: CALGELYRTLRTGGSVDKLIF
V gene: TRDV1; clone size: few; J gene: TRDJ1; D gene: .; CDR3 DNA: TGTGCTCTTGGGGGGCTCGGAGCCCTTCCTACGAAGCTGGGGGATATAAGGTTCACCCAAACCTTGTACACCGATAAACTCATCTTT; CDR3 protein: CALGGLGALPTKLGDIRFTQTLYTDKLIF
V gene: TRDV1; clone size: .; J gene: TRDJ1; D gene: .; CDR3 DNA: TGTGCTCTTGGGGAACGGGGATACCTTCCTACGTCTGGGGAGGCCCTCATCTTT; CDR3 protein: CALGERGYLPTSGEALIF
V gene: TRDV1; clone size: .; J gene: TRDJ1; D gene: .; CDR3 DNA: TGTGCTCTTGGGGGCCTGCGGCCTGGGACCTCATACACCGATAAACTCATCTTT; CDR3 protein: CALGGLRPGTSYTDKLIF
V gene: TRDV1; clone size: .; J gene: TRDJ1; D gene: TRDD3; CDR3 DNA: TGTGCTCTTGGGGACCTACCCGCTGGGGGATACGCCTCCGATAAACTCATCTTT; CDR3 protein: CALGDLPAGGYASDKLIF
V gene: TRAV29/DV5; clone size: .; J gene: TRDJ1; D gene: .; CDR3 DNA: .; CDR3 protein: CAANINSGYSYSCSRGLIF
V gene: TRDV1; clone size: .; J gene: TRDJ1; D gene: TRDD3; CDR3 DNA: TGTGCTCTTGGGGAACTTCGTACTGGGGGATACGCGCCTGCCGATAAACTCATCTTT; CDR3 protein: CALGELRTGGYAPADKLIF
V gene: TRDV1; clone size: .; J gene: TRDJ1; D gene: .; CDR3 DNA: TGTGCTCTTGGGGAAGGGTGCTCTTCCTTCTACACCGATAAACTCATCTTT; CDR3 protein: CALGEGCSSFYTDKLIF
V gene: TRDV2; clone size: .; J gene: TRDJ1; D gene: .; CDR3 DNA: TGTGCCTGTGACAAAACGCCGTACTGGTACTCGTACACCGATAAACTCATCTTT; CDR3 protein: CACDKTPYWYSYTDKLIF
V gene: TRDV1; clone size: few; J gene: TRDJ1; D gene: TRDD3; CDR3 DNA: TGTGCTCTTGGGGAACTAGGTAAAACAGTAGGGATACCCCCTGTGTACACCGATAAACTCATCTTT; CDR3 protein: CALGELGKTVGIPPVYTDKLIF
V gene: TRDV1; clone size: few; J gene: TRDJ1; D gene: TRDD3; CDR3 DNA: TGTGCTCTTGGGGTACTCCTTTCCCGTACTGGGGGATCGGACACCGATAAACTCATCTTT; CDR3 protein: CALGVLLSRTGGSDTDKLIF
V gene: TRDV1; clone size: .; J gene: TRDJ1; D gene: TRDD3; CDR3 DNA: TGTGCTCTTGGGGAGAGGTCCCTAGCCTACTGGGGGATACGGGGCGATAAACTCATCTTT; CDR3 protein: CALGERSLAYWGIRGDKLIF
V gene: TRDV1; clone size: few; J gene: TRDJ1; D gene: TRDD3; CDR3 DNA: TGTGCTCTTGGGGAGAGTACCCTACCTAACCTGGGGGATAAAGTCGTCCAGTACACCGATAAACTCATCTTT; CDR3 protein: CALGESTLPNLGDKVVQYTDKLIF
V gene: TRDV1; clone size: few; J gene: TRDJ1; D gene: TRDD2; CDR3 DNA: TGTGCTCTTGGGGACACGTCTTCCTACGGACTGGACTGCCTCAAGTACACCGATAAACTCATCTTT; CDR3 protein: CALGDTSSYGLDCLKYTDKLIF
V gene: TRDV1; clone size: .; J gene: TRDJ1; D gene: .; CDR3 DNA: TGTGCTCTTGGGGAAAGTCCTACCGGGGTTACTGGGGACCCGTACACCGATAAACTCATCTTT; CDR3 protein: CALGESPTGVTGDPYTDKLIF
V gene: TRDV1; clone size: few; J gene: TRDJ1; D gene: .; CDR3 DNA: TGTGCTCTTGGGGTTTCACGAGGGGACGTCCACTGTCTGGGCACCGATAAACTCATCTTT; CDR3 protein: CALGVSRGDVHCLGTDKLIF